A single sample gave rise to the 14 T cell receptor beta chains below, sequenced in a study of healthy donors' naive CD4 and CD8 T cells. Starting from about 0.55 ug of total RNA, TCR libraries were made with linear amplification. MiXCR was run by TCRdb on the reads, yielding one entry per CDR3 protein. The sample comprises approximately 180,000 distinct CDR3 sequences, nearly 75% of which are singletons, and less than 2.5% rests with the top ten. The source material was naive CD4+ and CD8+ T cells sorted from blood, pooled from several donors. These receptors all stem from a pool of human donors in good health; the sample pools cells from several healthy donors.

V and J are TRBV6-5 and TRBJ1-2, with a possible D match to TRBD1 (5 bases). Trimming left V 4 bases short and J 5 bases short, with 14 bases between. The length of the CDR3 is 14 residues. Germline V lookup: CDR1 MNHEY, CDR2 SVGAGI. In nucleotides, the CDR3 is TGTGCCAGCAGTTCCCGGGACGGACCTTATGGCTACACCTTC. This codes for CASSSRDGPYGYTF.

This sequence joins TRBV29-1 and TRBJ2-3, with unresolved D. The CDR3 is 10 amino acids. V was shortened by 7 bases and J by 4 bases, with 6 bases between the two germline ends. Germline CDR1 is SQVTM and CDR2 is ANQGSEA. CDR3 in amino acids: CSASADTQYF. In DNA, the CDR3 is TGCAGCGCCTCCGCAGATACGCAGTATTTT.

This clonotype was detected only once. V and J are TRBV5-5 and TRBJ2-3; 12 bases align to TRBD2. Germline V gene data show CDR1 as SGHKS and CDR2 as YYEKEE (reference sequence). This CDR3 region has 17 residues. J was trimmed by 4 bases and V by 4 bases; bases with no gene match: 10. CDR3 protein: CASSRDGLAGGSDTQYF. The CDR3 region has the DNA TGTGCCAGCAGCAGGGACGGCCTAGCGGGAGGGTCAGATACGCAGTATTTT.

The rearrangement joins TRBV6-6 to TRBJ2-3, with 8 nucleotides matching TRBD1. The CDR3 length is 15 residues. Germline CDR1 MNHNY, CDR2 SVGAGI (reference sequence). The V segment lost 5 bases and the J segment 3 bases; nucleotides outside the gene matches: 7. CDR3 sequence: CASSPDRVVTDTQYF. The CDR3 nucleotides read TGTGCCAGCAGTCCGGACAGGGTAGTGACAGATACGCAGTATTTT.

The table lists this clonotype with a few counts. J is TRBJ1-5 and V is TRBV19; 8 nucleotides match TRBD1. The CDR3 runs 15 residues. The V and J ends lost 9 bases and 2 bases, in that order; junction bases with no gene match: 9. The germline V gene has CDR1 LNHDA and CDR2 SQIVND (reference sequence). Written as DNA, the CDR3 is TGTGCCAGCAAGGGGACAGGTTTTCGCAATCAGCCCCAGCATTTT. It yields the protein CASKGTGFRNQPQHF. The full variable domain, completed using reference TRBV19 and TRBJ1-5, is DGGITQSPKYLFRKEGQNVTLSCEQNLNHDAMYWYRQDPGQGLRLIYYSQIVNDFQKGDIAEGYSVSREKKESFPLTVTSAQKNPTAFYLCASKGTGFRNQPQHFGDGTRLSIL.

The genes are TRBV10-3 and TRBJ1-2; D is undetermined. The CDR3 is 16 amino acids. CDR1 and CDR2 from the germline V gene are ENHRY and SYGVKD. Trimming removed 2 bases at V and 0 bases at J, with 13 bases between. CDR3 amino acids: CAISETETVPNYGYTF. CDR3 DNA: TGTGCCATCAGTGAGACCGAGACGGTGCCTAACTATGGCTACACCTTC.

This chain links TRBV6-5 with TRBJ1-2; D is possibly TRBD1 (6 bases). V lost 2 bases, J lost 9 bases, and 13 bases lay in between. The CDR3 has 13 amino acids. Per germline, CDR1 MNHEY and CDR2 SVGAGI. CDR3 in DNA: TGTGCCAGCAGTTACGAGCCAGGGGTGCGCTACACCTTC. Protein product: CASSYEPGVRYTF.

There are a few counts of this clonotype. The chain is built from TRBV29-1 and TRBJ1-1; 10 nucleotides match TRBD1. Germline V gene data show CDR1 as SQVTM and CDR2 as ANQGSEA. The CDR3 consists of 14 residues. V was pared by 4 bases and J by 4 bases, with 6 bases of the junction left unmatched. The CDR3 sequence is CSVGQGAGSTEAFF. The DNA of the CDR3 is TGCAGCGTTGGACAGGGGGCGGGTAGCACTGAAGCTTTCTTT.

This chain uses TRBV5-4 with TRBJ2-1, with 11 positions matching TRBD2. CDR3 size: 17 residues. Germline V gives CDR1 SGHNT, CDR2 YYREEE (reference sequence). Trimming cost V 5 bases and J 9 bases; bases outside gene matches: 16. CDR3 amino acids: CASSSSPTSGVRGEQFF. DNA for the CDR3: TGTGCCAGCAGTTCCTCCCCGACTAGCGGGGTCCGTGGTGAGCAGTTCTTC. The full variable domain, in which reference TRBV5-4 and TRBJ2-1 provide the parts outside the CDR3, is ETGVTQSPTHLIKTRGQQVTLRCSSQSGHNTVSWYQQALGQGPQFIFQYYREEENGRGNFPPRFSGLQFPNYSSELNVNALELDDSALYLCASSSSPTSGVRGEQFFGPGTRLTVL.

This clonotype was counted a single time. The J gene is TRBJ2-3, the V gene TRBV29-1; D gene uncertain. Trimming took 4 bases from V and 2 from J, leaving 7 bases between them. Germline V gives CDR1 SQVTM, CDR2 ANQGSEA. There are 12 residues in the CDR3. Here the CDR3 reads CSVGFHTDTQYF. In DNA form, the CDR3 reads TGCAGCGTTGGGTTTCACACAGATACGCAGTATTTT.

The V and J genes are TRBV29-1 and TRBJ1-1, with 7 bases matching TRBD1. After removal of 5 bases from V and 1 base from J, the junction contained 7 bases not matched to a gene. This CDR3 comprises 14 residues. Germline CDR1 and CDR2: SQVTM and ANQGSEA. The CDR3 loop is CSVRDRTSNTEAFF. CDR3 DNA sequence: TGCAGCGTTCGGGACAGAACTTCGAACACTGAAGCTTTCTTT.

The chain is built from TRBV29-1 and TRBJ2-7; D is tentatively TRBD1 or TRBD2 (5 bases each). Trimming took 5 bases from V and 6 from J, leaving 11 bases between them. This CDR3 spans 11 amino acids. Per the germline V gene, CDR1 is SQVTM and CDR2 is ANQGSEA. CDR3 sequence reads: CSVRRGPEQYF. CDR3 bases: TGCAGCGTTCGTCGGGGCCCCGAGCAGTACTTC.

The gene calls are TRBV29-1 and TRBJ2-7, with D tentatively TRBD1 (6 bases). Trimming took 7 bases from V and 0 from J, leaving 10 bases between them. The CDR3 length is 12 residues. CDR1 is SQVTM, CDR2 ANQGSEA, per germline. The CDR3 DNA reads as TGCAGCGCGCACAGGGACTCCTACGAGCAGTACTTC. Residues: CSAHRDSYEQYF.

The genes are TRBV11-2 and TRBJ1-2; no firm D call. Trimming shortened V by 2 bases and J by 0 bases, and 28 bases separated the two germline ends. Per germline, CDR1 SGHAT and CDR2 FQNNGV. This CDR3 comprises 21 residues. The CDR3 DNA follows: TGTGCCAGCAGCTTACGAGCGTGGGCTTCTCCGACCGGGTTCACTAACTATGGCTACACCTTC. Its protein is CASSLRAWASPTGFTNYGYTF.